This entry lists 10 T cell receptor beta chains sequenced from one sample in a study of cytomegalovirus exposure and HLA in healthy donors. PCR employed 60 Vbeta and 13 Jbeta primers. TCRdb keeps only in-frame clones here, not all; method: immunoSEQ multiplex PCR. The table includes about 170,000 clones, roughly 85% detected once. The specimen was PBMCs. The receptors here all came from a boy aged 2 to 10 in good health and CMV-seronegative.

In this sample, this clone turned up once. The chain recombines TRBV19 with TRBJ1-5, with D possibly being TRBD1 (5 bases). The CDR3 is 17 residues long. Germline V gives CDR1 LNHDA, CDR2 SQIVND (reference sequence). Trimming pared 9 bases from V and 0 bases from J, leaving 21 bases between. DNA for the CDR3: TGTGCCAGCCTCCCTCGGGCAGGGCGGTATAGCAATCAGCCCCAGCATTTT. Translated, it gives CASLPRAGRYSNQPQHF.

This clone was seen only a few times. This chain connects TRBV4-1 to TRBJ2-4; 9 bases agree with TRBD2. Germline V CDR1 and CDR2: MGHRA, YSYEKL. The V gene end was trimmed by 3 bases and the J gene end by 3 bases; junction bases not matched to a gene: 9. The CDR3 sequence is 17 residues long. CDR3 residues: CASSQPSERGDKNIQYF. DNA of the CDR3: TGCGCCAGCAGCCAGCCCTCGGAGCGGGGGGACAAAAACATTCAGTACTTC.

The chain links TRBV5-4 to TRBJ2-4; possibly TRBD2 for D (6 bases). The V end lost 4 bases, the J end lost 8 bases, and 19 bases lay between the germline ends. This CDR3 region has 15 residues. Germline V lookup: CDR1 SGHNT, CDR2 YYREEE (reference sequence). The CDR3 loop reads CASSPRLGGADIQYF. CDR3 bases: TGTGCCAGCAGCCCAAGACTAGGTGGTGCGGACATTCAGTACTTC.

J is TRBJ1-4 and V is TRBV28; the match to TRBD1 covers 10 bases. V shed 6 bases, J shed 7 bases, and the junction held 14 bases outside the gene matches. Germline V gene lookup returns CDR1 MDHEN and CDR2 SYDVKM. This CDR3 spans 17 amino acids. CDR3 coding DNA: TGTGCCAGCAGCAACCGGGACAGGGGTAATCTACGTGAAAAACTGTTTTTT. It codes for CASSNRDRGNLREKLFF. Full variable domain (outside the CDR3, taken from reference TRBV28 and TRBJ1-4): DVKVTQSSRYLVKRTGEKVFLECVQDMDHENMFWYRQDPGLGLRLIYFSYDVKMKEKGDIPEGYSVSREKKERFSLILESASTNQTSMYLCASSNRDRGNLREKLFFGSGTQLSVL.

The sample holds one count of this clone. V gene TRBV30 combines with J gene TRBJ2-2, with 11 bases aligning to TRBD2. Germline CDR1 GTSNPN, CDR2 SVGIG (reference sequence). V trimming: 7 bases; J trimming: 4 bases; junction bases outside the gene matches: 8. CDR3 length equals 15 residues. CDR3 sequence: CASRGTSGSTGELFF. In DNA, the CDR3 is TGTGCCTCTAGGGGGACTAGCGGTAGCACCGGGGAGCTGTTTTTT.

V and J are TRBV13 and TRBJ2-2; the match to TRBD2 covers 10 bases. Trimming took 1 base from V and 5 from J; bases not matched to a gene: 7. Germline loops: CDR1 PRHDT, CDR2 FYEKMQ (reference sequence). This CDR3 region has 17 residues. The chain's CDR3 is CASSLVAGGVRTGELFF. In DNA, the CDR3 is TGTGCCAGCAGCTTAGTAGCGGGAGGAGTCCGAACCGGGGAGCTGTTTTTT.

This chain connects TRBV14 to TRBJ2-7, with 9 nucleotides matching TRBD1. CDR1 and CDR2 from the germline V gene are SGHDN and FVKESK. CDR3 length equals 23 residues. Trimming removed 0 bases from V and 1 base from J; junction bases left unmatched: 25. The CDR3 DNA sequence: TGTGCCAGCAGCCAAGATGCCCCAGACAGGGGGTCACAGGCCTTAAACAATTCCTACGAGCAGTACTTC. Translating gives CASSQDAPDRGSQALNNSYEQYF.

Remarks on this clone: The sample has other DNA sequences that encode this CDR3 too. The rearrangement joins TRBV2 to TRBJ1-1; D is uncertain. The CDR3 contains 13 residues. CDR1 SNHLY and CDR2 FYNNEI come from the germline V gene. Trimming took off 4 bases at V and 4 bases at J, with 10 bases between the two ends. The CDR3, as DNA: TGTGCCAGCAGTGTCCGAGGTGTCACTGAAGCTTTCTTT. It yields the protein CASSVRGVTEAFF. The complete variable domain, with remaining parts taken from reference TRBV2 and TRBJ1-1, reads EPEVTQTPSHQVTQMGQEVILRCVPISNHLYFYWYRQILGQKVEFLVSFYNNEISEKSEIFDDQFSVERPDGSNFTLKIRSTKLEDSAMYFCASSVRGVTEAFFGQGTRLTVV.

J is TRBJ2-2 and V is TRBV11-2, with a tentative D call TRBD2 (5 bases). Germline values: CDR1 SGHAT, CDR2 FQNNGV. V lost 5 bases to trimming and J lost 2 bases, with 15 bases between them. The CDR3 extends over 16 amino acids. The CDR3 DNA sequence: TGTGCCAGCAGCCAATTACGAGAGGGTAACACCGGGGAGCTGTTTTTT. Its protein is CASSQLREGNTGELFF.

The genes are TRBV9 and TRBJ2-1, with 10 bases fitting TRBD2. This CDR3 contains 18 residues. Trimming took 0 bases from V and 0 from J; bases not matched to a gene: 6. The germline V gene encodes CDR1 SGDLS and CDR2 YYNGEE. The CDR3 DNA follows: TGTGCCAGCAGCGTAGAGGTTAGCGGGGGGAGCTCCTACAATGAGCAGTTCTTC. Protein: CASSVEVSGGSSYNEQFF. The complete variable domain, with remaining parts taken from reference TRBV9 and TRBJ2-1, reads DSGVTQTPKHLITATGQRVTLRCSPRSGDLSVYWYQQSLDQGLQFLIQYYNGEERAKGNILERFSAQQFPDLHSELNLSSLELGDSALYFCASSVEVSGGSSYNEQFFGPGTRLTVL.